The rows below give T cell receptor beta chains drawn from one sample of a study of long-term antiretroviral therapy in people with HIV. The table came from immunoSEQ multiplex PCR; TCRdb's copy has only in-frame clones and leaves some out. The sample has fewer than 25,000 clones; 95% are singletons. Sample: unsorted PBMCs, taken roughly 5 years after starting antiretroviral therapy. The source is a woman in her forties or fifties with HIV. CDR3s include the opening cysteine and the closing phenylalanine or tryptophan. A D gene is named only where the DNA matches it firmly. Clone size, where shown, is once, few, many, or a class for clones that have expanded.

d_gene	abundance	v_gene	j_gene	CDR3aa	CDR3nt
TRBD1	.	TRBV6-5	TRBJ1-3	CASSYSGQGAGNTIYF	TGTGCCAGCAGTTACTCGGGACAGGGGGCTGGAAACACCATATATTTT
.	.	TRBV28	TRBJ2-1	CASSTPAEQFF	TGTGCCAGCAGTACCCCTGCTGAGCAGTTCTTC
.	.	TRBV9	TRBJ2-1	CASSDGAGWGSYNEQFF	TGTGCCAGCAGCGACGGCGCAGGGTGGGGCTCCTACAATGAGCAGTTCTTC
TRBD1	.	TRBV7-2	TRBJ2-7	CASSSTGTGTGWEQYF	TGTGCCAGCAGCTCTACCGGGACAGGTACTGGCTGGGAGCAGTACTTC
.	.	TRBV7-6	TRBJ1-2	CASSLAGSDGYTF	TGTGCCAGCAGCTTAGCCGGGTCGGATGGCTACACCTTC
.	.	TRBV7-9	TRBJ2-1	CASSLWSSKGEQFF	TGTGCCAGCAGCTTATGGAGTAGTAAGGGGGAGCAGTTCTTC
.	.	TRBV7-7	TRBJ2-5	CASSPEPGHSMKYF	TGTGCTAGCAGCCCAGAACCCGGACACAGTATGAAGTACTTC
.	.	TRBV2	TRBJ2-5	CASQGLQETQYF	TGTGCCAGCCAGGGGCTGCAAGAGACCCAGTACTTC
.	once	TRBV27	TRBJ1-1	CASSLGSSSNTEAFF	TGTGCCAGCAGTCTAGGTAGTTCCTCGAACACTGAAGCTTTCTTT
.	.	TRBV10-3	TRBJ2-7	CAIRGDLGEQYF	TGTGCCATCAGGGGCGATTTGGGAGAGCAGTACTTC
TRBD2	.	TRBV7-2	TRBJ2-5	CASSLVGGGNSQETQYF	TGTGCCAGCAGCTTAGTGGGGGGAGGGAATTCTCAAGAGACCCAGTACTTC
TRBD1	.	TRBV6-1	TRBJ2-1	CASSERDRYDNEQFF	TGTGCCAGCAGTGAAAGGGACAGGTACGACAATGAGCAGTTCTTC
TRBD2	.	TRBV19	TRBJ2-7	CASSIWAGLAGAHYEQYF	TGTGCCAGTAGTATCTGGGCCGGACTAGCGGGAGCCCACTACGAGCAGTACTTC
TRBD2	.	TRBV5-4	TRBJ2-2	CASSQFSGRGTGELFF	TGTGCCAGCAGCCAGTTCAGCGGGAGAGGAACCGGGGAGCTGTTTTTT
TRBD2	.	TRBV7-9	TRBJ2-1	CASSLYGSLAGHNEQFF	TGTGCCAGCAGCTTATACGGGTCCCTAGCGGGCCACAATGAGCAGTTCTTC
TRBD2	.	TRBV9	TRBJ2-1	CASSDGAGTSYNEQFF	TGTGCCAGCAGCGACGGAGCGGGAACCTCCTACAATGAGCAGTTCTTC
TRBD1	.	TRBV28	TRBJ1-2	CASSLTGVAINYGYTF	TGTGCCAGCAGCCTGACAGGGGTTGCTATCAACTATGGCTACACCTTC
.	.	TRBV5-1	TRBJ2-5	CASSPRASLTGETQYF	TGCGCCAGCAGCCCCCGGGCCAGCCTAACAGGGGAGACCCAGTACTTC
.	.	TRBV28	TRBJ2-2	CASGGRGGELFF	TGTGCCAGCGGCGGGCGTGGCGGGGAGCTGTTTTTT
TRBD2	once	TRBV28	TRBJ2-3	CASSSLAGAGTDTQYF	TGTGCCAGCAGTTCTTTAGCGGGAGCGGGGACAGATACGCAGTATTTT
.	.	TRBV5-1	TRBJ2-2	CASSLQGSSTGELFF	TGCGCCAGCAGTCTCCAGGGATCGAGCACCGGGGAGCTGTTTTTT
.	.	TRBV29-1	TRBJ2-3	CSVDGGRTDTQYF	TGCAGCGTTGATGGGGGGCGCACAGATACGCAGTATTTT
TRBD1	.	TRBV18	TRBJ1-2	CASSPRQGADGYTF	TGTGCCAGCTCACCAAGACAGGGGGCTGATGGCTACACCTTC
.	.	TRBV29-1	TRBJ1-5	CSVVAGANQPQHF	TGCAGCGTTGTGGCAGGGGCTAATCAGCCCCAGCATTTT
.	.	TRBV6-5	TRBJ2-6	CASSVSSGANVLTF	TGTGCCAGCAGTGTTTCTTCTGGGGCCAACGTCCTGACTTTC
.	.	TRBV6-5	TRBJ1-1	CASSYSRANTEAFF	TGTGCCAGCAGTTACTCGAGGGCGAACACTGAAGCTTTCTTT
.	.	TRBV11-2	TRBJ1-2	CASTDAWQGYGYTF	TGTGCCAGCACCGATGCGTGGCAGGGCTATGGCTACACCTTC
TRBD1	once	TRBV2	TRBJ2-5	CASLLPGQGQETQYF	TGTGCCAGCCTACTTCCGGGACAGGGACAAGAGACCCAGTACTTC
TRBD1	.	TRBV18	TRBJ2-6	CASSPGTGSSGANVLTF	TGTGCCAGCTCGCCCGGGACAGGGAGCTCTGGGGCCAACGTCCTGACTTTC
.	once	TRBV5-1	TRBJ1-1	CASSSDGMNTEAFF	TGCGCCAGCAGCTCAGACGGCATGAACACTGAAGCTTTCTTT
.	.	TRBV7-8	TRBJ1-4	CASSLRTGANEKLFF	TGTGCCAGCAGCTTGCGGACGGGAGCGAATGAAAAACTGTTTTTT
.	.	TRBV7-9	TRBJ1-2	CASSLGGGYGYTF	TGTGCCAGCAGCTTAGGGGGAGGCTATGGCTACACCTTC
.	.	TRBV6-1	TRBJ2-1	CASSEYPPAYNEQFF	TGTGCCAGCAGTGAATATCCCCCAGCGTACAATGAGCAGTTCTTC
TRBD2	.	TRBV29-1	TRBJ2-1	CSVGRLAGDSEQFF	TGCAGCGTTGGCAGACTAGCGGGAGATAGTGAGCAGTTCTTC
.	.	TRBV19	TRBJ1-1	CASSMARWGTEAFF	TGTGCCAGTAGTATGGCGAGGTGGGGTACTGAAGCTTTCTTT
TRBD1	.	TRBV28	TRBJ1-4	CASRTGDFNEKLFF	TGTGCCAGCAGAACAGGGGACTTTAATGAAAAACTGTTTTTT
.	.	TRBV7-8	TRBJ1-4	CASSPFRTALNEKLFF	TGTGCCAGCAGCCCGTTCAGGACGGCTTTGAATGAAAAACTGTTTTTT
.	once	TRBV5-4	TRBJ1-1	CASRPQGNTEAFF	TGTGCCAGCAGGCCGCAGGGGAACACTGAAGCTTTCTTT
.	.	TRBV9	TRBJ1-4	CASSHLSPTNEKLFF	TGTGCCAGCAGCCATCTGAGCCCGACAAACGAAAAACTGTTTTTT
TRBD1	.	TRBV7-8	TRBJ2-7	CASSLVRGQGAYEQYF	TGTGCCAGCAGCTTAGTTAGGGGACAGGGGGCCTACGAGCAGTACTTC
TRBD1	.	TRBV9	TRBJ2-1	CASSASLGTGANRYNEQFF	TGTGCCAGCAGCGCCTCCCTAGGGACAGGGGCTAATCGGTACAATGAGCAGTTCTTC
.	.	TRBV28	TRBJ2-7	CASSPMRNEQYF	TGTGCCAGCAGTCCCATGCGCAACGAGCAGTACTTC
.	.	TRBV6-5	TRBJ2-3	CASSSTDTQYF	TGTGCCAGCAGTAGCACAGATACGCAGTATTTT
.	once	TRBV7-9	TRBJ1-1	CASSVEVGPFTEAFF	TGTGCCAGCAGCGTAGAGGTTGGTCCGTTTACTGAAGCTTTCTTT
.	.	TRBV18	TRBJ2-2	CASSPGSTTSGELFF	TGTGCCAGCTCACCGGGCAGCACTACCAGCGGGGAGCTGTTTTTT
.	once	TRBV6-1	TRBJ1-5	CASSESAGSNQPQHF	TGTGCCAGCAGTGAATCGGCCGGTAGCAATCAGCCCCAGCATTTT
.	.	TRBV6-6	TRBJ1-4	CASSYQQSNEKLFF	TGTGCCAGCAGTTACCAACAGAGTAATGAAAAACTGTTTTTT
TRBD1	.	TRBV7-8	TRBJ2-7	CASNRQGAYEQYF	TGTGCCAGCAACAGACAGGGGGCTTACGAGCAGTACTTC
.	.	TRBV19	TRBJ1-5	CASSKGSGDVFQPQHF	TGTGCCAGTAGTAAGGGTTCGGGGGACGTGTTTCAGCCCCAGCATTTT
.	.	TRBV18	TRBJ2-5	CASSPQETQYF	TGTGCCAGCTCGCCTCAAGAGACCCAGTACTTC
TRBD2	.	TRBV19	TRBJ2-1	CASNTKGLAGGPFNEQFF	TGTGCCAGTAACACAAAGGGACTAGCGGGAGGGCCATTTAATGAGCAGTTCTTC
.	.	TRBV14	TRBJ2-1	CASSQDWTEPLNEQFF	TGTGCCAGCAGCCAAGATTGGACCGAACCCCTCAATGAGCAGTTCTTC
.	once	TRBV2	TRBJ1-1	CASRRENTEAFF	TGTGCCAGCCGTCGGGAGAACACTGAAGCTTTCTTT
TRBD1	.	TRBV28	TRBJ1-2	CASSGQGAGYTF	TGTGCCAGCAGTGGACAGGGGGCTGGCTACACCTTC